This TCR beta chain was identified during a study of blood T cell repertoires in COVID-19. Study background: The United States, Italy and Spain were the sources of the acute and convalescent COVID-19 samples. The analysed material was cDNA or gDNA that came from T cells, B-cell-depleted T cells, or PBMCs.

The CDR3 runs 18 residues. Germline V CDR1 and CDR2: SEHNR, FQNEAQ (reference sequence). Germline trimming cut 1 base from V and 7 bases from J; bases unmatched to any gene: 12. Original methodology: The authors estimated nucleated cell counts from reference gene primer amplification. Method: immunoSEQ multiplex PCR; TCRdb's copy keeps in-frame clones and lacks some. V, J and clone size are those of that table, while D and trimming were read from the DNA. The sample includes 25,000 to 40,000 clones, 90% of them seen just once. This TCR was sampled from a man aged 65-85 years with active or convalescent COVID-19. This rearrangement joins TRBV7-9 to TRBJ2-1; 11 bases match TRBD2. The specimen sequenced was peripheral blood. CDR3 residues: CASSLGSLAGGYYNEQFF. Written as DNA, the CDR3 is TGTGCCAGCAGCTTAGGTAGTCTAGCGGGGGGCTATTATAATGAGCAGTTCTTC.